This T cell receptor (beta chain) is from a study of CD8 T cells in Susac syndrome (dated by TCRdb to between 2018 and 2021). Looking at the study overall: The study used repertoire sequencing to test whether antigen drove CD8+ T cell activation and differentiation in Susac syndrome.

V loses 8 bases of germline sequence and J loses 3 bases, and the interval between the two ends is 5 bases. Looking up the germline V gene yields CDR1 MNHEY and CDR2 SVGEGT. Reading from cysteine to phenylalanine, the CDR3 counts 10 amino acids. Only CDR3 DNA is held: 30 bases, read in frame from base 1. Peripheral blood CD8+ and CD4+ T cells from healthy donors, Susac syndrome patients and multiple sclerosis patients were profiled by high-throughput TCR beta sequencing. Healthy donors were age- and sex-matched controls. Bulk CD8+ and CD4+ T cells were purified by magnetic negative isolation, while CD8+ TEMRA cells were enriched using FACS. Blood was drawn into EDTA tubes, processed within 24 hours, and PBMCs were isolated by density gradient centrifugation. PBMCs intended for TCR sequencing were cryopreserved in liquid nitrogen and thawed later in a water bath at 37 degrees C. The sorted or isolated CD4+, CD8+ and CD8+ TEMRA cells had a purity of 90% or higher.

Turning to this clonotype: Its binding antigen is unknown. No base-level quality is on record; no much larger clone is a single base apart.

Overall study outcomes, separate from this receptor: The number of individuals in the TCR sequencing and HLA analysis was acknowledged as relatively small.

RNA was extracted with the RNeasy kit and roughly 0.45 to 1 ug was reverse transcribed using random hexamers. TCR beta CDR3 regions were amplified with the immunoSEQ multiplex PCR assay covering 54 Vbeta and 13 Jbeta segments. PCR amplification bias was corrected by using a synthetic template baseline for primer optimization and computational correction. Regarding the original processing steps: Only productive sequences were kept, with reads annotated to V, D and J genes according to IMGT and analyzed in immunoSEQ Analyzer. Clonality was calculated as one minus the Shannon entropy normalized by log2 of the number of productive unique sequences. For each patient and control, public and private clones were evaluated among the 100 most prevalent clones. Clones were defined as Susac-specific when absent from the healthy and MS cohorts, from about 970 published viral clones and from other ImmuneACCESS disease sequences. Using fastp at Q25 and MiXCR, TCRdb reprocessed the public reads and kept productive beta chains. Each CDR3 protein appears once, grouped with its most common genes and DNA. TCRdb, rather than the study authors, made the V and J calls. For this sample the table gives approximately 110,000 distinct CDR3 sequences, of which around 96% were detected only once. The biggest ten clones account for around 0.078% of the sample.

The specimen was CD4+ T cells from PBMCs. This TCR came from a human donor in good health. In this chain, TRBV6-2 or TRBV6-3 is recombined with TRBJ2-7; too little of a D gene remains to name it. The CDR3: CASGRYEQYF. The nucleotides read TGTGCCAGCGGCCGCTACGAGCAGTACTTC.